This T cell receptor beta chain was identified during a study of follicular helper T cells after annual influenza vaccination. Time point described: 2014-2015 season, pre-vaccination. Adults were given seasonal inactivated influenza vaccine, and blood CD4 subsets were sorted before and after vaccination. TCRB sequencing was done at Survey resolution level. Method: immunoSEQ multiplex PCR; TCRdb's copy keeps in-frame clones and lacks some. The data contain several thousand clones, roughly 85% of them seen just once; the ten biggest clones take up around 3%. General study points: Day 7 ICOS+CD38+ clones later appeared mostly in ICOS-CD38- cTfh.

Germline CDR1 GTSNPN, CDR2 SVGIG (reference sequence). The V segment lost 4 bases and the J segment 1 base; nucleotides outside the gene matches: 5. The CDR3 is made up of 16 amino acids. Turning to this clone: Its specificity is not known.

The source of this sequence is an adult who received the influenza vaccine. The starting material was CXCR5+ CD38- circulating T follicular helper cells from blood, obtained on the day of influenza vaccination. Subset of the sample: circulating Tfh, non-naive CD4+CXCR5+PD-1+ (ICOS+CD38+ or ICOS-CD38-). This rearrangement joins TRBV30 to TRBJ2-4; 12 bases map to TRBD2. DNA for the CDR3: TGTGCCTGGATGGCTGGGACTAGCGGGGCCAAAAACATTCAGTACTTC. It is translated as CAWMAGTSGAKNIQYF. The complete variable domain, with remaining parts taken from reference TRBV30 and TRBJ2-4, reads SQTIHQWPATLVQPVGSPLSLECTVEGTSNPNLYWYRQAAGRGLQLLFYSVGIGQISSEVPQNLSASRPQDRQFILSSKKLLLSDSGFYLCAWMAGTSGAKNIQYFGAGTRLSVL.